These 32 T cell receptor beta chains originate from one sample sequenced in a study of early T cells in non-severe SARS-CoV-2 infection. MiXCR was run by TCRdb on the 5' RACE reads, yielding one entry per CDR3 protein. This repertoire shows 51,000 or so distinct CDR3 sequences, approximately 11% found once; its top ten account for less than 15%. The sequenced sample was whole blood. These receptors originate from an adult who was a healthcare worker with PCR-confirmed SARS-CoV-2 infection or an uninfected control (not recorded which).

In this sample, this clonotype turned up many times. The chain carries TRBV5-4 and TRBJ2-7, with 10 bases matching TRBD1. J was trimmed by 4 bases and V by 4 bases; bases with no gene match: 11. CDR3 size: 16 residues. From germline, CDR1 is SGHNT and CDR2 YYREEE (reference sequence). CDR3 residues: CASSPSAGTGAYEQYF. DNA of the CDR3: TGTGCCAGCAGCCCTTCCGCCGGGACAGGGGCATACGAGCAGTACTTC.

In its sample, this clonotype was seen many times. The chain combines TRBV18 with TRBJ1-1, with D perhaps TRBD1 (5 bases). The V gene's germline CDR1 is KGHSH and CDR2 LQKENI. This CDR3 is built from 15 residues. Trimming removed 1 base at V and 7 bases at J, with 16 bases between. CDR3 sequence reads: CASSPQPRAGNEAFF. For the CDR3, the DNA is TGTGCCAGCTCACCACAACCCAGGGCTGGGAATGAAGCTTTCTTT.

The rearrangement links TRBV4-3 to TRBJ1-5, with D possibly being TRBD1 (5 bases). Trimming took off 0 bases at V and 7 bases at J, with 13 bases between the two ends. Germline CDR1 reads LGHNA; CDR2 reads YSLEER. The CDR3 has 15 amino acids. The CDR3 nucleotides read TGCGCCAGCAGCCAAGATATAGCCAGGGAACAGCCCCAGCATTTT. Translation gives CASSQDIAREQPQHF.

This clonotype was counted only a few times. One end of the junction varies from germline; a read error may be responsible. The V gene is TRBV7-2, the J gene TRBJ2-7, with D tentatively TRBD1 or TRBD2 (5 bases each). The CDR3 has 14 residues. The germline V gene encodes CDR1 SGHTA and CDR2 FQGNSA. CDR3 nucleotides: TGTGCCAGCAGCGTCCGGGACGGCCCCTCGGTGAGAAACTTC. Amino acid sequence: CASSVRDGPSVRNF. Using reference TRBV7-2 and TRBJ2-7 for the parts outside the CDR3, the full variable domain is GAGVSQSPSNKVTEKGKDVELRCDPISGHTALYWYRQSLGQGLEFLIYFQGNSAPDKSGLPSDRFSAERTGGSVSTLTIQRTQQEDSAVYLCASSVRDGPSVRNFGPGTRLTVT.

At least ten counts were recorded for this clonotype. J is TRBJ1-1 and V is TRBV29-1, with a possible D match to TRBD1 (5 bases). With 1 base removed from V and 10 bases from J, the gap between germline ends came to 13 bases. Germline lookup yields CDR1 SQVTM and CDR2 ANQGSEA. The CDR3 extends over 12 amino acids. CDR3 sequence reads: CSVEGFRERAFF. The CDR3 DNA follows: TGCAGCGTTGAAGGGTTCAGGGAGAGAGCTTTCTTT.

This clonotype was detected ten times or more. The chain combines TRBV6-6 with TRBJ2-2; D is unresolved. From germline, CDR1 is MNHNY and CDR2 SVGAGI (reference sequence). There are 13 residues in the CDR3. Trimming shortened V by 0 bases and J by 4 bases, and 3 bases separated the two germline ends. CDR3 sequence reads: CASSYSTTGELFF. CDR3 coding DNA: TGTGCCAGCAGTTACTCGACCACCGGGGAGCTGTTTTTT.

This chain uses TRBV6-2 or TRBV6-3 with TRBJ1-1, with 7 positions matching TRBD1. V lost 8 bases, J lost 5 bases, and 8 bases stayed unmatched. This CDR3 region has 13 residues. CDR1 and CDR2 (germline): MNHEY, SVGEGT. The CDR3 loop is CASGWTGRTEAFF. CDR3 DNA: TGTGCCAGCGGTTGGACAGGACGGACTGAAGCTTTCTTT.

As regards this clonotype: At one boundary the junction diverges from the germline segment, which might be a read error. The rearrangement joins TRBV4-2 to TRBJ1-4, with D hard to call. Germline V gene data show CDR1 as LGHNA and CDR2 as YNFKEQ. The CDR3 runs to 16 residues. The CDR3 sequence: CASSQSLGEGFEKLSF. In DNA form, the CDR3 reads TGTGCCAGCAGCCAATCCCTCGGAGAGGGTTTTGAAAAACTGTCTTTT.

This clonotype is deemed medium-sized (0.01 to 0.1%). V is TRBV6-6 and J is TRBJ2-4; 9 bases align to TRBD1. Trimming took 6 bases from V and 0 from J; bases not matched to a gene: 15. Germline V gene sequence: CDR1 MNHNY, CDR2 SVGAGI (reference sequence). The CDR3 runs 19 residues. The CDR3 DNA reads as TGTGCCAGCAGCCTACCTGGACCACAGGGGGCAAGAGCCAAAAACATTCAGTACTTC. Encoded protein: CASSLPGPQGARAKNIQYF.

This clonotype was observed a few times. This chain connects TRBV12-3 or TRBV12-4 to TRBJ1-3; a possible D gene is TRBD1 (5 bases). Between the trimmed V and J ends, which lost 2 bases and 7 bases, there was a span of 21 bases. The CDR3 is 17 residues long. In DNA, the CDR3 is TGTGCCAGCAGTTTAACAGGTCTAGACCTAGTCGTGAACACCATATATTTT. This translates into CASSLTGLDLVVNTIYF.

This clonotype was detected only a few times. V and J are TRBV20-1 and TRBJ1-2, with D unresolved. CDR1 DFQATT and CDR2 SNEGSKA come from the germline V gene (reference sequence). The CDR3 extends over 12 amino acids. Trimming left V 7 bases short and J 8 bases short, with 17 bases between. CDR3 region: CSVRSIERGYTF. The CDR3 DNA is TGCAGTGTGCGCTCAATTGAACGGGGCTACACCTTC.

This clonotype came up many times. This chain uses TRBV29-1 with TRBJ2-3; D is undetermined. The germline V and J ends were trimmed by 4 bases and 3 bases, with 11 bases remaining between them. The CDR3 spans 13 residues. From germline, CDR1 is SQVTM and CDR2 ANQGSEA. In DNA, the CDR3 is TGCAGCGTTGCCCTCTCTGTTACAGATACGCAGTATTTT. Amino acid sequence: CSVALSVTDTQYF.

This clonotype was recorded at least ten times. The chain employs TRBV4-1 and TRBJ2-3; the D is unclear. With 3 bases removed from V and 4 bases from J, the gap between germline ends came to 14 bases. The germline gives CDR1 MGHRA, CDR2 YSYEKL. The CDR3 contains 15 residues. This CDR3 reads CASSQPGKEPDTQYF. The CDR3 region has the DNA TGCGCCAGCAGCCAGCCTGGGAAGGAGCCAGATACGCAGTATTTT.

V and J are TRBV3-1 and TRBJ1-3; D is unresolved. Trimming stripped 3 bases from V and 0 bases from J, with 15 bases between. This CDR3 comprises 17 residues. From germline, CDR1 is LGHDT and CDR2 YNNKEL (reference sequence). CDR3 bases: TGTGCCAGCAGCCATTCTCGCCGGGCCTCCTCTGGAAACACCATATATTTT. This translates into CASSHSRRASSGNTIYF.

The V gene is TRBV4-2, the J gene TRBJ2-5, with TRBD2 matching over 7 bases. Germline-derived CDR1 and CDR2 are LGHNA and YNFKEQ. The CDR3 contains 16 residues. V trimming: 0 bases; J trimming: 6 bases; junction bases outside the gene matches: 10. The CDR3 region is CASSQEGREGGKTQYF. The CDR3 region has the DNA TGTGCCAGCAGCCAAGAAGGGAGAGAGGGAGGGAAGACCCAGTACTTC.

The CDR3 spells CASPGPSTGELFF. The CDR3 bases are TGTGCCAGCCCGGGGCCCTCCACCGGGGAGCTGTTTTTT. The chain employs TRBV11-2 and TRBJ2-2, with D perhaps TRBD1 or TRBD2 (5 bases each). Trimming left V 8 bases short and J 4 bases short, with 11 bases between. The V gene's germline CDR1 is SGHAT and CDR2 FQNNGV. The CDR3 totals 13 residues.

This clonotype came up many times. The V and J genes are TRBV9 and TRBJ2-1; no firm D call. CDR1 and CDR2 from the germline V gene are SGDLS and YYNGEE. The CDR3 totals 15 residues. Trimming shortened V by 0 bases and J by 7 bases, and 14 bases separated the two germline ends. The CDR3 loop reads CASSVGNSRFNEQFF. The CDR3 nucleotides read TGTGCCAGCAGCGTAGGGAACAGTAGGTTTAATGAGCAGTTCTTC.

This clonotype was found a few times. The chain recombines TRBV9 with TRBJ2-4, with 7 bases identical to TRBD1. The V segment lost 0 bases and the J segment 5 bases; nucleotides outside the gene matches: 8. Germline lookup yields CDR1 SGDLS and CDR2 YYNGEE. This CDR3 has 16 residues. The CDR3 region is CASSVDAWTGENIQYF. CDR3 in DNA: TGTGCCAGCAGCGTAGACGCTTGGACAGGCGAAAACATTCAGTACTTC.

The CDR3 region is CASTIGGGPLNEQFF. As DNA, the CDR3 is TGTGCCAGCACCATCGGGGGAGGGCCCCTCAATGAGCAGTTCTTC. The V and J genes are TRBV28 and TRBJ2-1, with 7 nucleotides matching TRBD2. Germline-derived CDR1 and CDR2 are MDHEN and SYDVKM. CDR3 size: 15 residues. Trimming took 7 bases from V and 6 from J; bases not matched to a gene: 12.

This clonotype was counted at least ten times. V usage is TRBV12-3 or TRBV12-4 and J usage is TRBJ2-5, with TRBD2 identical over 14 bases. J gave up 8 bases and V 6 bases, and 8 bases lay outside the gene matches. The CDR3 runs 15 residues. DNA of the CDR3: TGTGCCAGCAGCCTGGGACTAGCGGGAGATGAAACCCAGTACTTC. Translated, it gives CASSLGLAGDETQYF.

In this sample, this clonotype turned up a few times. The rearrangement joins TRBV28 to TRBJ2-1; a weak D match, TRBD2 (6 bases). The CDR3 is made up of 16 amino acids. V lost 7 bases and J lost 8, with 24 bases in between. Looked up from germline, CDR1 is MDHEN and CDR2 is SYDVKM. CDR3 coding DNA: TGTGCCAGCACGGGCCTGGGGGGACGCACCCCTCATGAGCAGTTCTTC. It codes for CASTGLGGRTPHEQFF.

The DNA for the CDR3 is TGTGCCATCAGTGAGTCGACTCTGGGGGCGGCTTTCTTT. Translation: CAISESTLGAAFF. The chain joins TRBV10-3 to TRBJ1-1, with D possibly TRBD1 on 6 matching bases. The V end was cut by 0 bases, the J end by 11 bases, with 13 bases between. Germline assignment: CDR1 ENHRY and CDR2 SYGVKD. The CDR3 has 13 amino acids.

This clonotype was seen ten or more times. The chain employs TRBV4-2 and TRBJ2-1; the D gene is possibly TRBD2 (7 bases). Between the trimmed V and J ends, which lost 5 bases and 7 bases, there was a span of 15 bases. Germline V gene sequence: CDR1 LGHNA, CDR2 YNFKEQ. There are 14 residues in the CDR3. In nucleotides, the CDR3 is TGTGCCAGCAGCGCCCCGGGGGGCTGGAATGAGCAGTTCTTC. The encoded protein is CASSAPGGWNEQFF.

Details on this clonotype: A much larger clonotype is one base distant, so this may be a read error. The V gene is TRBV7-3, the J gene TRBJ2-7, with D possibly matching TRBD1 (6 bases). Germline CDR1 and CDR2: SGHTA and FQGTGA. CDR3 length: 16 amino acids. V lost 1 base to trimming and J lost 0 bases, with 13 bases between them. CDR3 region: CASSLNEGQYSYEQYF. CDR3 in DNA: TGTGCCAGCAGCTTAAATGAGGGACAATACTCCTACGAGCAGTACTTC.

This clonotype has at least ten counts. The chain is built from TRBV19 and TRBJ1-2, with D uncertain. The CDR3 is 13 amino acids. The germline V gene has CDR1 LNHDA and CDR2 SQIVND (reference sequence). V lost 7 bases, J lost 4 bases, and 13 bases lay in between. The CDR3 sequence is CASTPDGPYGYTF. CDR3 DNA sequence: TGTGCCAGTACCCCGGACGGTCCCTATGGCTACACCTTC.

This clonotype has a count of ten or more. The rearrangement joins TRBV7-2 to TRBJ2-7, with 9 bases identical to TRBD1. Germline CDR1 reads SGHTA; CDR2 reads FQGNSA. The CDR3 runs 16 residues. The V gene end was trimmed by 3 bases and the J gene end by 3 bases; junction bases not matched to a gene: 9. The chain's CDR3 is CASSLGTGRVHYEQYF. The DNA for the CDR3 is TGTGCCAGCAGCTTGGGGACAGGGCGAGTTCACTACGAGCAGTACTTC.

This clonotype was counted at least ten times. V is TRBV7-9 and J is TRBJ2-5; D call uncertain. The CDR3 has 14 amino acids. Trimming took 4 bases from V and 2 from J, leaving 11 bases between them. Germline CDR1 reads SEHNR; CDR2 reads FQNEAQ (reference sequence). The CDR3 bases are TGTGCCAGCAGCTCTCGCAGGCCGCAAGAGACCCAGTACTTC. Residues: CASSSRRPQETQYF.

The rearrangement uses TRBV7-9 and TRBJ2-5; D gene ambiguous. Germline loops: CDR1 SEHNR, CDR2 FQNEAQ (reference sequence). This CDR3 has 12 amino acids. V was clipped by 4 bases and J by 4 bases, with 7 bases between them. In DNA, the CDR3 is TGTGCCAGCAGCTCCTGGGGAGAGACCCAGTACTTC. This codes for CASSSWGETQYF.

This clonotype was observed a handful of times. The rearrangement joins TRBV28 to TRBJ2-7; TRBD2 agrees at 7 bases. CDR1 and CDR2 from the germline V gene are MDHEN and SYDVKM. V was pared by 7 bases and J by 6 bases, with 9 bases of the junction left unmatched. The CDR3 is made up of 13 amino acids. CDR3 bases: TGTGCCAGCACCCCGACACTAGCGATCGAGCAGTACTTC. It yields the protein CASTPTLAIEQYF.

This CDR3 reads CASSQDLASGENEQFF. The CDR3 DNA is TGTGCCAGCAGCCAAGATCTAGCTAGCGGGGAAAATGAGCAGTTCTTC. V and J are TRBV14 and TRBJ2-1, with 9 bases aligning to TRBD2. The CDR3 covers 16 residues. CDR1 and CDR2 from the germline V gene are SGHDN and FVKESK. V dropped 0 bases and J dropped 7; count of bases not matched to a gene: 7.

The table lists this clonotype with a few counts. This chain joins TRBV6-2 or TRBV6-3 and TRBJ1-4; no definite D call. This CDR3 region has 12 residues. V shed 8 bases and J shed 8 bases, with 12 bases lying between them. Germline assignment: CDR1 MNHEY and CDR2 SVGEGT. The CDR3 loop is CASGPSGEKLFF. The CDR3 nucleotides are TGTGCCAGCGGGCCAAGTGGCGAAAAACTGTTTTTT.

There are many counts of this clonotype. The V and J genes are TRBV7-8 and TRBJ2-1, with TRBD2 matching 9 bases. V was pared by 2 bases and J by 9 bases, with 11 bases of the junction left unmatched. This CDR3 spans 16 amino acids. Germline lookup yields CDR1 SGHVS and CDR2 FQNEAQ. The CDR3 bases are TGTGCCAGCAGCTTAACCCGACTAGCGGCGGGAGTTGAGCAGTTCTTC. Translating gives CASSLTRLAAGVEQFF.